These 25 T cell receptor beta chains share one sample of origin, sequenced in a study of blood T cell repertoires in COVID-19. Libraries were prepared by immunoSEQ multiplex PCR; TCRdb keeps only in-frame clonotypes and omits some of them. This table has approximately 49,000 clones, roughly 82% appearing once. The specimen sequenced was peripheral blood. The receptors come from a woman aged 55-70 years with acute or convalescent COVID-19.

This clone has a single count. The chain is built from TRBV30 and TRBJ1-3; no reliable D call. V shed 1 base and J shed 4 bases, with 5 bases lying between them. CDR1 is GTSNPN and CDR2 is SVGIG in the germline V gene (reference sequence). The CDR3 loop spans 12 amino acids. The CDR3 DNA reads as TGTGCCTGGAGTGCCGTGGGAAACACCATATATTTT. The encoded protein is CAWSAVGNTIYF. The full variable domain, rest sourced from reference TRBV30 and TRBJ1-3, is SQTIHQWPATLVQPVGSPLSLECTVEGTSNPNLYWYRQAAGRGLQLLFYSVGIGQISSEVPQNLSASRPQDRQFILSSKKLLLSDSGFYLCAWSAVGNTIYFGEGSWLTVV.

Here the CDR3 DNA reads TGCGCCAGCAGCCGCCGCGAAGGGGGGGAAGAGACCCAGTACTTC. As protein: CASSRREGGEETQYF. The genes are TRBV5-1 and TRBJ2-5; tentative D call: TRBD2 (7 bases). CDR1 is SGHRS and CDR2 is YFSETQ in the germline V gene. The CDR3 runs to 15 residues. Trimming pared 4 bases from V and 3 bases from J, leaving 16 bases between.

The genes are TRBV24-1 and TRBJ1-1; no definite D call. This CDR3 is 17 amino acids long. CDR1 KGHDR and CDR2 SFDVKD come from the germline V gene. V was clipped by 2 bases and J by 1 base, with 16 bases between them. CDR3 DNA sequence: TGTGCCACCAGTGATTCGCCACCCGGGAGCCAGAACACTGAAGCTTTCTTT. Its translation: CATSDSPPGSQNTEAFF.

This rearrangement joins TRBV7-2 to TRBJ2-7; tentatively, D is TRBD1 (5 bases). Trimming removed 3 bases at V and 7 bases at J, with 13 bases between. The CDR3 is 13 amino acids. Germline loops: CDR1 SGHTA, CDR2 FQGNSA. As DNA, the CDR3 is TGTGCCAGCAGCTTCGACTCTGCAGGGGAGCAGTACTTC. Amino acid sequence: CASSFDSAGEQYF.

The V call is TRBV4-1, the J call TRBJ1-2; D ambiguous. This CDR3 spans 17 amino acids. The V end lost 0 bases, the J end lost 0 bases, and 14 bases lay between the germline ends. Germline V lookup: CDR1 MGHRA, CDR2 YSYEKL. The CDR3, as DNA: TGCGCCAGCAGCCAAGAGGCCAGGTCGAAGACTAACTATGGCTACACCTTC. Its translation is CASSQEARSKTNYGYTF.

The V gene is TRBV5-4, the J gene TRBJ2-7, with D tentatively TRBD1 (6 bases). Germline V gives CDR1 SGHNT, CDR2 YYREEE (reference sequence). The V gene lost 3 bases and the J gene lost 4 bases, with 11 bases spanning the gap. The CDR3 covers 13 residues. CDR3 sequence reads: CASSSQGRYEQYF. The CDR3, as DNA: TGTGCCAGCAGCTCACAGGGTCGGTACGAGCAGTACTTC.

V and J are TRBV4-2 and TRBJ1-4, with 10 bases that match TRBD1. The germline CDR1 and CDR2 sequences are LGHNA and YNFKEQ. The CDR3 loop spans 15 amino acids. The V gene end was trimmed by 5 bases and the J gene end by 8 bases; junction bases not matched to a gene: 8. The CDR3 spells CASSSTGTGVEKLFF. In DNA form, the CDR3 reads TGTGCCAGCAGCTCTACCGGGACAGGGGTAGAAAAACTGTTTTTT.

In nucleotides, the CDR3 is TGTGCCAGCAGCCAAGACCGACTAGCGGGAGGGCCGGGCCGGGCGGATGAGCAGTTCTTC. Protein sequence: CASSQDRLAGGPGRADEQFF. The chain joins TRBV14 to TRBJ2-1; 14 positions match TRBD2. The junction had 15 bases not matched to a gene; V was cut back by 0 bases and J by 8 bases. Germline CDR1 reads SGHDN; CDR2 reads FVKESK. This CDR3 has 20 residues. The full variable domain, completed using reference TRBV14 and TRBJ2-1, is EAGVTQFPSHSVIEKGQTVTLRCDPISGHDNLYWYRRVMGKEIKFLLHFVKESKQDESGMPNNRFLAERTGGTYSTLKVQPAELEDSGVYFCASSQDRLAGGPGRADEQFFGPGTRLTVL.

The chain couples TRBV7-9 to TRBJ2-7; D is uncertain. V was trimmed by 6 bases and J by 0 bases, leaving 9 bases between them. Looked up from germline, CDR1 is SEHNR and CDR2 is FQNEAQ (reference sequence). The CDR3 totals 13 residues. The CDR3 DNA is TGTGCCAGCAGTGAAGCTAGCTCCTACGAGCAGTACTTC. Protein: CASSEASSYEQYF.

The V call is TRBV6-5, the J call TRBJ1-1, with 8 bases that match TRBD1. The ends lost 6 bases at V and 1 base at J; junction bases unmatched: 7. The CDR3 is 15 amino acids. Germline lookup yields CDR1 MNHEY and CDR2 SVGAGI. The CDR3 loop reads CASRRPGQANTEAFF. CDR3 DNA: TGTGCCAGCAGACGGCCGGGACAGGCGAACACTGAAGCTTTCTTT.

This clone was seen only once. The chain links TRBV28 to TRBJ2-1; 7 bases are shared with TRBD1. The CDR3 covers 16 residues. From germline, CDR1 is MDHEN and CDR2 SYDVKM. The trim removed 5 bases at V and 4 bases at J, leaving 11 bases unmatched. CDR3 DNA: TGTGCCAGCAGTGACCCCGGGACAGCCACATACAATGAGCAGTTCTTC. Translating gives CASSDPGTATYNEQFF.

The gene calls are TRBV29-1 and TRBJ1-5; D uncertain. Germline V gives CDR1 SQVTM, CDR2 ANQGSEA. The CDR3 spans 11 residues. V dropped 6 bases and J dropped 7 bases, with 10 bases sitting between them. The DNA for the CDR3 is TGCAGCGTGGGAGAAGGCCAGCCCCAGCATTTT. Translation gives CSVGEGQPQHF.

In this sample, this clone turned up once. CDR3 residues: CATSAGGSYNEQFF. The CDR3 coding sequence is TGTGCCACCAGTGCAGGGGGCTCCTACAATGAGCAGTTCTTC. The chain joins TRBV24-1 to TRBJ2-1, with 7 bases aligning to TRBD1. V lost 5 bases and J lost 0; bases outside the gene matches: 0. This CDR3 spans 14 amino acids. Germline V gene lookup returns CDR1 KGHDR and CDR2 SFDVKD.

V usage is TRBV11-3 and J usage is TRBJ1-1; 7 bases are shared with TRBD1. The CDR3 has 12 residues. Germline CDR1 and CDR2: SGHNT and YENEEA. Unmatched junction bases numbered 0, after V lost 1 base and J lost 7 bases. The CDR3 DNA reads TGTGCCAGCAGCTTAGGGGACAGTGAAGCTTTCTTT. Translation gives CASSLGDSEAFF.

This sequence joins TRBV9 and TRBJ2-2, with TRBD1 matching 7 bases. Per the germline V gene, CDR1 is SGDLS and CDR2 is YYNGEE. The CDR3 covers 15 residues. V was pared by 3 bases and J by 4 bases, with 6 bases of the junction left unmatched. CDR3 residues: CASSATGLGTGELFF. CDR3 nucleotide sequence: TGTGCCAGCAGCGCGACAGGGTTGGGCACCGGGGAGCTGTTTTTT.

The J gene is TRBJ1-5, the V gene TRBV2; 7 bases fit TRBD1. The V segment lost 8 bases and the J segment 0 bases; nucleotides outside the gene matches: 7. Germline lookup yields CDR1 SNHLY and CDR2 FYNNEI. This CDR3 has 15 residues. Here the CDR3 reads CASGKQGSSNQPQHF. CDR3 bases: TGTGCCAGCGGTAAACAGGGGAGTAGCAATCAGCCCCAGCATTTT. Complete variable domain (other parts from reference TRBV2 and TRBJ1-5): EPEVTQTPSHQVTQMGQEVILRCVPISNHLYFYWYRQILGQKVEFLVSFYNNEISEKSEIFDDQFSVERPDGSNFTLKIRSTKLEDSAMYFCASGKQGSSNQPQHFGDGTRLSIL.

Points on this clone: The same CDR3 also results from other DNA sequences found in this sample. V usage is TRBV18 and J usage is TRBJ1-2; a possible D gene is TRBD1 (5 bases). V lost 6 bases and J 6 bases, leaving 8 bases between the germline ends. There are 11 residues in the CDR3. From germline, CDR1 is KGHSH and CDR2 LQKENI. The CDR3 sequence: CASSTGDGYTF. CDR3 nucleotides: TGTGCCAGCTCTACGGGGGATGGCTACACCTTC.

The CDR3 spells CASSNAGGGETQYF. CDR3 DNA sequence: TGTGCCAGCAGCAACGCGGGCGGGGGAGAGACCCAGTACTTC. The rearrangement uses TRBV6-5 and TRBJ2-5; 7 nucleotides match TRBD2. Trimming at V came to 6 bases and at J to 4 bases, leaving 8 bases not matched to a gene. Germline lookup yields CDR1 MNHEY and CDR2 SVGAGI. The CDR3 is 14 residues long.

The chain couples TRBV5-2 to TRBJ1-6. TRBV5-2 is a pseudogene. The CDR3 is 24 amino acids. As DNA, the CDR3 is TGTGCCAGCAACAGAACCTCCCCTGTTCCGGGAGGGAGGTTCTCTTACCCCTATAATTCACCCCTCCACTTT. Its translation: CASNRTSPVPGGRFSYPYNSPLHF.

V is TRBV20-1 and J is TRBJ2-3; D is undetermined. Per germline, CDR1 DFQATT and CDR2 SNEGSKA (reference sequence). V dropped 6 bases and J dropped 2 bases, with 6 bases sitting between them. The CDR3 is 11 residues long. CDR3 region: CSAKSTDTQYF. The CDR3 bases are TGCAGTGCCAAATCCACAGATACGCAGTATTTT.

The chain recombines TRBV30 with TRBJ2-3; possible D gene TRBD2, 6 bases. Germline V gene sequence: CDR1 GTSNPN, CDR2 SVGIG (reference sequence). CDR3 length equals 16 residues. V shed 2 bases and J shed 2 bases, with 17 bases lying between them. The CDR3 protein is CAWSSTYSGYTDTQYF. The CDR3 DNA reads TGTGCCTGGAGTTCCACGTATAGCGGTTACACAGATACGCAGTATTTT.

The rearrangement uses TRBV5-1 and TRBJ2-7, with 7 bases lining up with TRBD1. Trimming cost V 5 bases and J 2 bases; bases outside gene matches: 7. Germline loops: CDR1 SGHRS, CDR2 YFSETQ. The CDR3 sequence is 14 residues long. CDR3 nucleotides: TGCGCCAGCAGAACACAGGGGACCCCCTACGAGCAGTACTTC. Residues: CASRTQGTPYEQYF.

The chain has TRBV20-1 and TRBJ2-1; tentatively, D is TRBD2 (6 bases). The CDR3 is 11 amino acids. The V end was cut by 6 bases, the J end by 8 bases, with 11 bases between. Germline CDR1 DFQATT, CDR2 SNEGSKA (reference sequence). The DNA for the CDR3 is TGCAGTGCCCCTAGCGTCCATGAGCAGTTCTTC. It specifies CSAPSVHEQFF.

The V gene is TRBV28, the J gene TRBJ2-7; no clear D gene. Germline V CDR1 and CDR2: MDHEN, SYDVKM. Trimming stripped 7 bases from V and 2 bases from J, with 12 bases between. This CDR3 has 13 residues. This CDR3 reads CASISVETYEQYF. DNA for the CDR3: TGTGCCAGCATAAGTGTGGAGACCTACGAGCAGTACTTC. Combining the CDR3 with reference TRBV28 and TRBJ2-7 gives the whole variable domain DVKVTQSSRYLVKRTGEKVFLECVQDMDHENMFWYRQDPGLGLRLIYFSYDVKMKEKGDIPEGYSVSREKKERFSLILESASTNQTSMYLCASISVETYEQYFGPGTRLTVT.

The chain joins TRBV28 to TRBJ2-2; TRBD1 matches 7 bases. V was pared by 5 bases and J by 0 bases, with 6 bases of the junction left unmatched. In germline, CDR1 is MDHEN, CDR2 SYDVKM. This CDR3 region has 16 residues. The CDR3 loop is CASSPAGTANTGELFF. CDR3 nucleotide sequence: TGTGCCAGCAGTCCAGCCGGGACAGCGAACACCGGGGAGCTGTTTTTT.